This T cell receptor (beta chain) was profiled in a study of blood T cell repertoires in COVID-19. Trimming removed 4 bases at V and 3 bases at J, with 10 bases between. This CDR3 region has 14 residues. Germline-derived CDR1 and CDR2 are LGHDT and YNNKEL (reference sequence). Measured with immunoSEQ multiplex PCR; TCRdb has only the in-frame clones, and not every one. The sample contains around 190,000 clones, around nine tenths of which appear only once. The rearrangement joins TRBV3-1 (or the pseudogene TRBV3-2) to TRBJ1-5, with D possibly matching TRBD1 (5 bases). Sequenced material: peripheral blood. The TCR sequence derives from a man aged 18 to 30 with active or convalescent COVID-19. CDR3 residues: CASSPGQTNQPQHF. CDR3 DNA sequence: TGTGCCAGCAGCCCTGGACAAACCAATCAGCCCCAGCATTTT.